This T cell receptor beta chain was found in a study of T cell repertoires in cytomegalovirus infection. Study-wide context: Both CMV infection and a matching HLA type were indicated by public TCR beta signatures.

The CDR3 is 17 residues long. The V segment lost 0 bases and the J segment 3 bases; nucleotides outside the gene matches: 7. CDR1 and CDR2 (germline): MNHEY, SVGEGT. As for this clonotype: The antigen is undetermined.

One entry per CDR3 protein, called by TCRdb with MiXCR from the reads. Of some 400,000 distinct CDR3 sequences in the sample, under 40% were seen once. Study observations and caveats: HLA-C-restricted CMV-specific TCR beta clonotypes prevailed in the ex vivo response. Frequencies of public TCR beta families were cumulated, and this identified carriers of CMV plus the relevant HLA.

The receptor was derived from a human donor in good health (CMV status not recorded). Some clones in this sample may be carry-over from other donors' samples. The sequencing sample was made of PBMCs. This rearrangement joins TRBV6-2 or TRBV6-3 to TRBJ2-2; 7 bases match TRBD1. This CDR3 reads CASSYSRWDRDTGELFF. DNA for the CDR3: TGTGCCAGCAGTTACTCTCGGTGGGACAGAGACACCGGGGAGCTGTTTTTT.